A single T cell receptor (beta chain) is shown here with its context. Its target is unknown. UMIs and a universal primer site were added when TCR cDNA was made by 5'RACE template switching. MiXCR, run by TCRdb on the 5' RACE reads, gives a single entry per CDR3 protein. The table lists about 630,000 distinct CDR3 sequences, roughly an eighth of them singletons. This record comes from a study of T cells after yellow fever vaccination. Study-wide results and limits: Repertoires sorted by FACS could include abundant clonotypes that are contaminants from the bulk population. Clonotype sharing between CD4 and CD8 compartments was small. Post-booster reappearance was seen for most primary-vaccination clones (roughly 97% CD4, 85% to 90% CD8).

The CDR3 is 14 amino acids. The input for sequencing was PBMCs, taken on the day of the yellow fever booster vaccination. This clonotype was obtained from a young man who received the YFV17D yellow fever vaccine. The chain couples TRBV21-1 to TRBJ2-3. TRBV21-1 is a recognized pseudogene. The CDR3 DNA is TGTGCCAGCAGCAAAAGGGTCGGGCCAGATACGCAGTATTTT. Protein: CASSKRVGPDTQYF.